The 18 T cell receptor beta chains listed next were all sequenced from one sample in a study of T-cell memory formation after mild COVID-19. TCRdb passed the 5' RACE reads through MiXCR, listing each CDR3 protein once. The sample has 44,000 or so distinct CDR3 sequences; 9.5% are singletons. Sequencing input: PBMCs or a T cell subset sorted from them (not recorded which). These receptors originate from an adult woman who had mild COVID-19 (a few samples of this study predate the infection). Cell type and time point are not known.

By proportion, this clonotype is medium-sized. J is TRBJ1-3 and V is TRBV10-3, with no clear D. The CDR3 spans 12 residues. CDR1 and CDR2 (germline): ENHRY, SYGVKD. V lost 3 bases to trimming and J lost 4 bases, with 4 bases between them. The CDR3 protein is CAISDPGNTIYF. The CDR3 bases are TGTGCCATCAGTGACCCCGGAAACACCATATATTTT.

This clonotype was observed at least ten times. The J gene is TRBJ1-1, the V gene TRBV20-1; 9 bases are a match to TRBD1. From germline, CDR1 is DFQATT and CDR2 SNEGSKA (reference sequence). The CDR3 sequence is 12 residues long. CDR3 in amino acids: CRGQGGPGEAFF. DNA for the CDR3: TGCAGGGGACAGGGAGGCCCCGGTGAAGCTTTCTTT.

Ten or more counts support this clonotype. The V call is TRBV5-6, the J call TRBJ1-1, with D tentatively TRBD1 (6 bases). The CDR3 length is 14 residues. The V gene's germline CDR1 is SGHDT and CDR2 YYEEEE. Trimming left V 1 base short and J 1 base short, with 8 bases between. The chain's CDR3 is CASSLMGANTEAFF. In DNA, the CDR3 is TGTGCCAGCAGCTTGATGGGGGCGAACACTGAAGCTTTCTTT.

This clonotype was found many times. This chain uses TRBV7-3 with TRBJ2-3; D is ambiguous. In germline, CDR1 is SGHTA, CDR2 FQGTGA. Trimming removed 5 bases at V and 2 bases at J, with 5 bases between. CDR3 size: 12 residues. This chain's CDR3 is CASSVDTDTQYF. CDR3 in DNA: TGTGCCAGCAGCGTGGACACAGATACGCAGTATTTT.

This clonotype was seen only a few times. The chain has TRBV2 and TRBJ2-1, with D tentatively TRBD2 (6 bases). Germline V CDR1 and CDR2: SNHLY, FYNNEI. The CDR3 consists of 13 residues. Trimming removed 6 bases at V and 8 bases at J, with 14 bases between. The CDR3 is CASSPPGDYEQFF. The DNA for the CDR3 is TGTGCCAGCAGCCCTCCGGGGGACTATGAGCAGTTCTTC.

A few counts support this clonotype. The chain combines TRBV12-3 or TRBV12-4 with TRBJ2-1, with unresolved D. The CDR3 contains 13 residues. Trimming left V 2 bases short and J 9 bases short, with 11 bases between. CDR3 sequence: CASSLTFVSEQFF. The CDR3 DNA is TGTGCCAGCAGTTTAACTTTCGTGAGTGAGCAGTTCTTC.

Note on this clonotype: This may come from a read error, since a much larger clone is one base off. The rearrangement joins TRBV29-1 to TRBJ2-7; TRBD1 aligns across 11 bases. Germline V gene lookup returns CDR1 SQVTM and CDR2 ANQGSEA. CDR3 size: 14 residues. V was pared by 4 bases and J by 4 bases, with 6 bases of the junction left unmatched. Here the CDR3 reads CSVVDRGRGYEQYF. The DNA for the CDR3 is TGCAGCGTTGTGGACAGGGGGCGAGGGTACGAGCAGTACTTC.

This clonotype was recorded a few times. The rearrangement uses TRBV5-1 and TRBJ2-2, with TRBD1 matching over 7 bases. The trim removed 3 bases at V and 4 bases at J, leaving 6 bases unmatched. CDR1 and CDR2 from the germline V gene are SGHRS and YFSETQ. The CDR3 is 15 residues long. The CDR3 reads CASSSRQGLTGELFF. CDR3 DNA sequence: TGCGCCAGCAGCTCGAGACAGGGCCTCACCGGGGAGCTGTTTTTT.

The genes are TRBV7-8 and TRBJ2-1; 9 nucleotides match TRBD2. J gave up 3 bases and V 5 bases, and 8 bases lay outside the gene matches. Germline CDR1 is SGHVS and CDR2 is FQNEAQ. CDR3 length: 16 amino acids. The CDR3 here is CASSPTGTSSYNEQFF. The CDR3 region has the DNA TGTGCCAGCAGCCCCACCGGGACTAGCAGCTACAATGAGCAGTTCTTC. The full variable domain, in which reference TRBV7-8 and TRBJ2-1 provide the parts outside the CDR3, is GAGVSQSPRYKVAKRGQDVALRCDPISGHVSLFWYQQALGQGPEFLTYFQNEAQLDKSGLPSDRFFAERPEGSVSTLKIQRTQQEDSAVYLCASSPTGTSSYNEQFFGPGTRLTVL.

This clonotype showed up many times. The rearrangement joins TRBV9 to TRBJ2-3, with 7 bases lining up with TRBD2. The CDR3 has 15 residues. Trimming cost V 1 base and J 9 bases; bases outside gene matches: 11. Germline V gene data show CDR1 as SGDLS and CDR2 as YYNGEE. The CDR3 loop is CASSVSSVGGSTQYF. The CDR3 nucleotides read TGTGCCAGCAGCGTATCGTCGGTCGGCGGGAGCACGCAGTATTTT.

The V call is TRBV20-1, the J call TRBJ2-3, with 10 bases aligning to TRBD2. This CDR3 is built from 16 residues. The J segment lost 2 bases and the V segment lost 3 bases, leaving 8 bases of the junction unmatched. CDR1 is DFQATT, CDR2 SNEGSKA, per germline (reference sequence). Here the CDR3 reads CSARRLAGDNTDTQYF. The CDR3 nucleotides read TGCAGTGCTAGGAGGCTAGCGGGGGATAACACAGATACGCAGTATTTT.

The V gene is TRBV18, the J gene TRBJ2-4, with TRBD2 as a possible D gene (6 bases). V lost 2 bases and J 2 bases, leaving 10 bases between the germline ends. Germline V CDR1 and CDR2: KGHSH, LQKENI. The CDR3 consists of 15 residues. CDR3 bases: TGTGCCAGCTCACCAGGGGGGACCCCCAAAAACATTCAGTACTTC. This codes for CASSPGGTPKNIQYF.

In this sample, this clonotype turned up many times. This rearrangement joins TRBV24-1 to TRBJ2-1; 13 nucleotides agree with TRBD2. The CDR3 extends over 16 amino acids. Trimming at V came to 0 bases and at J to 8 bases, leaving 3 bases not matched to a gene. Germline CDR1 reads KGHDR; CDR2 reads SFDVKD. The CDR3 here is CATSDLTSGGAYEQFF. Here the CDR3 DNA reads TGTGCCACCAGTGATTTGACTAGCGGGGGGGCATATGAGCAGTTCTTC.

This clonotype was observed at least ten times. The genes are TRBV12-5 and TRBJ2-1, with D perhaps being TRBD1 or TRBD2 (5 bases each). CDR1 LGHNT and CDR2 FRNRAP come from the germline V gene. Trimming took 3 bases from V and 9 from J, leaving 9 bases between them. The length of the CDR3 is 12 residues. The CDR3 DNA follows: TGTGCTAGTGGTTTCCCCGGGACTGAGCAGTTCTTC. Protein: CASGFPGTEQFF.

CDR3 nucleotides: TGCGCCAGCAGTCCTATGGGGGGGAGAATATTCTATGGCTACACCTTC. Its protein product is CASSPMGGRIFYGYTF. This chain joins TRBV5-1 and TRBJ1-2, with D maybe TRBD1 (5 bases). The CDR3 runs to 16 residues. V was trimmed by 5 bases and J by 4 bases, leaving 21 bases between them. Per germline, CDR1 SGHRS and CDR2 YFSETQ. Filled out from reference TRBV5-1 and TRBJ1-2, the complete variable domain reads KAGVTQTPRYLIKTRGQQVTLSCSPISGHRSVSWYQQTPGQGLQFLFEYFSETQRNKGNFPGRFSGRQFSNSRSEMNVSTLELGDSALYLCASSPMGGRIFYGYTFGSGTRLTVV.

This chain uses TRBV20-1 with TRBJ2-3; TRBD2 matches at 10 bases. V lost 5 bases to trimming and J lost 8 bases; unmatched junction nucleotides: 16. The CDR3 covers 16 residues. The germline V gene has CDR1 DFQATT and CDR2 SNEGSKA (reference sequence). CDR3 nucleotides: TGCAGTGCTCTGCAAAGTAGCGGGGGGATTTCGGGTACGCAGTATTTT. It encodes CSALQSSGGISGTQYF.

This clonotype has a count of ten or more. The chain joins TRBV6-2 or TRBV6-3 to TRBJ2-7, with D perhaps matching TRBD1 or TRBD2 (5 bases each). The CDR3 runs 17 residues. V was clipped by 2 bases and J by 0 bases, with 17 bases between them. Germline lookup yields CDR1 MNHEY and CDR2 SVGEGT. The chain's CDR3 is CASSYVWGLTSSYEQYF. The CDR3 DNA follows: TGTGCCAGCAGTTACGTCTGGGGGTTGACGAGCTCCTACGAGCAGTACTTC.

This clonotype was observed a handful of times. This rearrangement joins TRBV4-3 to TRBJ1-1; possible D gene TRBD1, 5 bases. This CDR3 region has 13 residues. Germline V gene data show CDR1 as LGHNA and CDR2 as YSLEER. V was clipped by 4 bases and J by 5 bases, with 11 bases between them. The CDR3 DNA sequence: TGCGCCAGCAGCCGGGGGGGAGAGACTGAAGCTTTCTTT. Its protein product is CASSRGGETEAFF.